The next 16 T cell receptor beta chains were all read from a single sample in a study of cytomegalovirus exposure and HLA in healthy donors. With 60 Vbeta and 13 Jbeta primers, the PCR was carried out. Sequenced by immunoSEQ multiplex PCR; TCRdb stores in-frame clones only, minus some. The table shows about 140,000 clones, with more than 60% occurring only once. Sequenced material: PBMCs. The receptors shown here come from a man aged 25-45 years in good health and CMV-seropositive.

In its sample, this clone was seen a few times. CDR3 bases: TGTGCCAGCAGCGTAGCATTGAACACTGAAGCTTTCTTT. Its protein product is CASSVALNTEAFF. The chain combines TRBV9 with TRBJ1-1; no clear D gene. This CDR3 has 13 residues. V was cut by 0 bases and J by 0 bases, with 3 bases left in between. Germline loops: CDR1 SGDLS, CDR2 YYNGEE.

The J gene is TRBJ2-5, the V gene TRBV5-5, with 7 bases fitting TRBD1. The last part of the DNA fits TRBJ2-7 better; the J call may be wrong. The CDR3 is 15 residues long. The germline gives CDR1 SGHKS, CDR2 YYEKEE (reference sequence). The DNA for the CDR3 is TGTGCCAGCAGCTTGGAGGGGGACAGCACCTACGAGCAGTACTTC. Translated, it gives CASSLEGDSTYEQYF.

The chain employs TRBV19 and TRBJ1-2, with 7 bases identical to TRBD1. The CDR3 sequence is 18 residues long. V was pared by 4 bases and J by 1 base, with 15 bases of the junction left unmatched. The germline gives CDR1 LNHDA, CDR2 SQIVND (reference sequence). CDR3 protein: CASSTKGGQNYFNYGYTF. The CDR3 bases are TGTGCCAGTAGTACCAAGGGGGGACAGAACTACTTTAACTATGGCTACACCTTC. Filled out from reference TRBV19 and TRBJ1-2, the complete variable domain reads DGGITQSPKYLFRKEGQNVTLSCEQNLNHDAMYWYRQDPGQGLRLIYYSQIVNDFQKGDIAEGYSVSREKKESFPLTVTSAQKNPTAFYLCASSTKGGQNYFNYGYTFGSGTRLTVV.

The chain joins TRBV6-1 to TRBJ1-4, with D perhaps matching TRBD1 (5 bases). Trimming removed 0 bases from V and 6 bases from J, with 17 bases in between. The CDR3 spans 17 residues. Per the germline V gene, CDR1 is MNHNS and CDR2 is SASEGT. The CDR3 here is CASSEALLGQGYEKLFF. The CDR3 DNA follows: TGTGCCAGCAGTGAAGCGCTTCTAGGGCAGGGTTATGAAAAACTGTTTTTT.

The rearrangement uses TRBV11-2 and TRBJ1-1; a weak D match, TRBD1 (5 bases). There are 13 residues in the CDR3. V was pared by 8 bases and J by 0 bases, with 10 bases between. CDR1 is SGHAT and CDR2 is FQNNGV in the germline V gene. The CDR3 sequence is CASAGMLNTEAFF. The CDR3 DNA reads as TGTGCCAGCGCAGGGATGTTGAACACTGAAGCTTTCTTT.

This clone was seen a handful of times. This chain connects TRBV5-1 to TRBJ2-6; TRBD1 is a possible D gene (6 bases). Germline CDR1 reads SGHRS; CDR2 reads YFSETQ. V shed 3 bases and J shed 3 bases, with 19 bases lying between them. The CDR3 contains 18 residues. The CDR3 nucleotides read TGCGCCAGCAGCTCTCCTCTAGGGACACTAAATGGGGCCAACGTCCTGACTTTC. It codes for CASSSPLGTLNGANVLTF.

The V gene is TRBV13, the J gene TRBJ2-7; TRBD1 agrees at 9 bases. Trimming cost V 5 bases and J 11 bases; bases outside gene matches: 7. The germline CDR1 and CDR2 sequences are PRHDT and FYEKMQ (reference sequence). The CDR3 covers 12 residues. The CDR3 loop reads CASSLRDRAKYF. CDR3 coding DNA: TGTGCCAGCAGCCTAAGGGACAGGGCGAAGTACTTC.

The chain employs TRBV12-5 and TRBJ2-7, with D possibly matching TRBD1 (5 bases). With 5 bases removed from V and 3 bases from J, the gap between germline ends came to 14 bases. CDR3 length: 14 amino acids. Germline V gives CDR1 LGHNT, CDR2 FRNRAP. Written as DNA, the CDR3 is TGTGCTAGTGGTCAAACGGACACCATCTACGAGCAGTACTTC. This encodes CASGQTDTIYEQYF.

The chain joins TRBV29-1 to TRBJ2-7; 10 bases agree with TRBD1. Trimming removed 7 bases from V and 0 bases from J; junction bases left unmatched: 6. The CDR3 has 14 residues. Germline V lookup: CDR1 SQVTM, CDR2 ANQGSEA. The CDR3 coding sequence is TGCAGCGCTTTGGGACAGGGGAGCTCCTACGAGCAGTACTTC. Residues: CSALGQGSSYEQYF.

This clone has just a few counts. This rearrangement joins TRBV7-8 to TRBJ2-7, with 13 bases lining up with TRBD2. The V and J ends lost 5 bases and 4 bases, in that order; junction bases with no gene match: 8. The germline V gene encodes CDR1 SGHVS and CDR2 FQNEAQ. This CDR3 is built from 16 residues. CDR3: CASSLRLAGGLYEQYF. The CDR3 coding sequence is TGTGCCAGCAGCCTTCGACTAGCGGGAGGATTATACGAGCAGTACTTC.

The gene calls are TRBV19 and TRBJ2-1, with a tentative D call TRBD1 (6 bases). V gave up 5 bases and J gave up 3 bases, with 14 bases separating them. This CDR3 is built from 15 residues. Germline lookup yields CDR1 LNHDA and CDR2 SQIVND (reference sequence). The CDR3 DNA reads as TGTGCCAGTAGTTCAGGACAGCAAAACTACAATGAGCAGTTCTTC. Translating gives CASSSGQQNYNEQFF.

Concerning this clone itself: Other DNA sequences in this specimen translate into the identical CDR3. The chain couples TRBV2 to TRBJ2-1; tentative D call: TRBD1 (5 bases). The CDR3 length is 15 residues. V lost 1 base to trimming and J lost 0 bases, with 7 bases between them. CDR1 and CDR2 (germline): SNHLY, FYNNEI. CDR3 sequence: CASSEDRSSYNEQFF. The CDR3 bases are TGTGCCAGCAGTGAAGACAGGAGCTCCTACAATGAGCAGTTCTTC.

J is TRBJ2-7 and V is TRBV18; 10 bases line up with TRBD1. Per the germline V gene, CDR1 is KGHSH and CDR2 is LQKENI. J lost 4 bases, V lost 6 bases, and 6 bases had no gene match. The CDR3 is 14 residues long. CDR3 in DNA: TGTGCCAGCTCGCCGGGACAGGGGAGTTACGAGCAGTACTTC. The encoded protein is CASSPGQGSYEQYF.

The chain combines TRBV25-1 with TRBJ2-5, with D unresolved. The J call may be incorrect, as the DNA end agrees better with TRBJ2-7. The CDR3 sequence is 11 residues long. Germline assignment: CDR1 MGHDK and CDR2 SYGVNS. In nucleotides, the CDR3 is TGTGCCACTTCTGGGTACTACGAGCAGTACTTC. It codes for CATSGYYEQYF.

The CDR3 region is CAWSVGRGYNEQFF. The CDR3 DNA is TGTGCCTGGAGTGTAGGCAGGGGCTACAATGAGCAGTTCTTC. The chain joins TRBV30 to TRBJ2-1; D is perhaps TRBD1 (6 bases). Germline lookup yields CDR1 GTSNPN and CDR2 SVGIG (reference sequence). V was pared by 0 bases and J by 3 bases, with 9 bases between. The CDR3 is 14 amino acids.

The gene calls are TRBV5-1 and TRBJ2-7, with 9 bases matching TRBD2. The CDR3 totals 15 residues. Germline trimming cut 4 bases from V and 7 bases from J; bases unmatched to any gene: 12. Germline CDR1 and CDR2: SGHRS and YFSETQ. CDR3 bases: TGCGCCAGCAGCCCAGGGGTAGCGGGAGTTGGTGAGCAGTACTTC. It is translated as CASSPGVAGVGEQYF.